The T cell receptor beta chain under discussion was sequenced for a study of blood T cell repertoires in COVID-19. Turning to the study itself: Some COVID-19 samples were acute and others convalescent; all came from the United States, Italy and Spain. In each case, the material was cDNA or gDNA derived from T cells, B-cell-depleted T cells, or PBMCs.

Per the authors' pipeline: Amplification of reference gene primers was used by the study to estimate nucleated cell counts. Repertoires were generated with immunoSEQ multiplex PCR, while TCRdb's copy carries only in-frame clones and drops some. V, J and clone size were drawn from that table, and D and trimming were deduced from the DNA. The table lists 35,000 to 50,000 clones, 80% to 90% of them singletons. The CDR3 totals 14 residues. V lost 7 bases to trimming and J lost 6 bases, with 15 bases between them. The V gene's germline CDR1 is SNHLY and CDR2 FYNNEI. The receptor's source is a man in his 60s in a cohort sampled during active COVID-19. Sequencing was performed on peripheral blood. The chain carries TRBV2 and TRBJ2-2, with D perhaps TRBD2 (6 bases). The CDR3 nucleotides read TGTGCCAGCAAATCCAGGGAGGTGGCCGGGGAGCTGTTTTTT. It is translated as CASKSREVAGELFF.